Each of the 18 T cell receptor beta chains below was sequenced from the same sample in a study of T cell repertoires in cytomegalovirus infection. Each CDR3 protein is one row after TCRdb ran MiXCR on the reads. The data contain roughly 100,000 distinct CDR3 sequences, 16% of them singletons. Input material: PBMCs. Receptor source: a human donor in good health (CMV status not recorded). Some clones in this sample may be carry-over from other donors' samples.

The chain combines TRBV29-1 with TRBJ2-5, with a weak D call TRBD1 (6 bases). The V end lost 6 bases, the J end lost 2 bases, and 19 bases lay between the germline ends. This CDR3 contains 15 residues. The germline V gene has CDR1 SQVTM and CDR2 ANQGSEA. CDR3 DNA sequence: TGCAGCGTCGGACCGCATGGACAGATACAAGAGACCCAGTACTTC. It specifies CSVGPHGQIQETQYF.

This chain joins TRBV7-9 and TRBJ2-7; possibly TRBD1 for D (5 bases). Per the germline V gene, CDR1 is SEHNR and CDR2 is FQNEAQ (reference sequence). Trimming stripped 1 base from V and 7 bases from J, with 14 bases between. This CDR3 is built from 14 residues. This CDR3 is CASSLGGQALEQYF. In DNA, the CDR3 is TGTGCCAGCAGCTTAGGGGGCCAGGCGCTGGAGCAGTACTTC.

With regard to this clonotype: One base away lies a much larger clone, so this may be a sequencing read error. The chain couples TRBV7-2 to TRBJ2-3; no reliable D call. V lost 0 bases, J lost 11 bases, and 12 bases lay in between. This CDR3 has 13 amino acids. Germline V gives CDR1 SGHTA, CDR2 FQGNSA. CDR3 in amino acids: CASSLAEHYMQYF. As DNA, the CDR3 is TGTGCCAGCAGCTTAGCGGAGCATTATATGCAGTATTTT. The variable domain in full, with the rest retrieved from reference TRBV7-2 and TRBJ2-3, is GAGVSQSPSNKVTEKGKDVELRCDPISGHTALYWYRQSLGQGLEFLIYFQGNSAPDKSGLPSDRFSAERTGGSVSTLTIQRTQQEDSAVYLCASSLAEHYMQYFGPGTRLTVL.

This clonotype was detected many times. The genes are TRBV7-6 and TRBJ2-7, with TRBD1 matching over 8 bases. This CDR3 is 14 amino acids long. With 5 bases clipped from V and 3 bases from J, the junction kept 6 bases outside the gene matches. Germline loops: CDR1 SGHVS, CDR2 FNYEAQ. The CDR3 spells CASSGDRFLYEQYF. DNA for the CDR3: TGTGCCAGCAGCGGGGACAGGTTCCTCTACGAGCAGTACTTC. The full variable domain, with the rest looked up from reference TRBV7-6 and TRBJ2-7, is GAGVSQSPRYKVTKRGQDVALRCDPISGHVSLYWYRQALGQGPEFLTYFNYEAQQDKSGLPNDRFSAERPEGSISTLTIQRTEQRDSAMYRCASSGDRFLYEQYFGPGTRLTVT.

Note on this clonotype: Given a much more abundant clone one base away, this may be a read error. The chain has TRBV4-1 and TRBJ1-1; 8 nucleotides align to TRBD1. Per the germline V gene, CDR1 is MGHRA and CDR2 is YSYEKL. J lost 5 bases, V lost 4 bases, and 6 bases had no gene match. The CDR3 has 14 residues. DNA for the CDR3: TGCGCCAGCAGCCTCAGGACAGGGCGAACTGAAGCTTTCTTT. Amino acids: CASSLRTGRTEAFF.

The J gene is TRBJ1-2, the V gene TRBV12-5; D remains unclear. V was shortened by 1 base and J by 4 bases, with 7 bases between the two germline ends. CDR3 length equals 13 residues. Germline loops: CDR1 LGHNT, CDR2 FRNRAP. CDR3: CASGLAAFYGYTF. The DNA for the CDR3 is TGTGCTAGTGGTTTGGCAGCGTTCTATGGCTACACCTTC.

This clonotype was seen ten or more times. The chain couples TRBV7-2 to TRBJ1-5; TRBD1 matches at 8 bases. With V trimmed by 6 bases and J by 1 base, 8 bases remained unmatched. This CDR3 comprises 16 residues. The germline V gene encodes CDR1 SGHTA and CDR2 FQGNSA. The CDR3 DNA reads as TGTGCCAGCAGTTTCCAGGGGGCGCAGAGCAATCAGCCCCAGCATTTT. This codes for CASSFQGAQSNQPQHF. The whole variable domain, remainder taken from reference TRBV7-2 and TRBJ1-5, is GAGVSQSPSNKVTEKGKDVELRCDPISGHTALYWYRQSLGQGLEFLIYFQGNSAPDKSGLPSDRFSAERTGGSVSTLTIQRTQQEDSAVYLCASSFQGAQSNQPQHFGDGTRLSIL.

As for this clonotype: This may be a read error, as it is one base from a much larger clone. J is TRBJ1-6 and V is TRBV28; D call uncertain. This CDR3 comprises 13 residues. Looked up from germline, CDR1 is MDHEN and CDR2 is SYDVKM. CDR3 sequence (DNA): TGTGCCAGCAGTTTACTATATAATTCACTCCTCCACTTT. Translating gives CASSLLYNSLLHF.

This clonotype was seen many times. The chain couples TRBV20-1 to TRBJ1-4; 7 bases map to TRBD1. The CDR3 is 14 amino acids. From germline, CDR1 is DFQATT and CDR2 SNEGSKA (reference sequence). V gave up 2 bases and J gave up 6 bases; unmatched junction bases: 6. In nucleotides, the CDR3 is TGCAGTGCTAGAACCGGGACAGATGATGAAAAACTGTTTTTT. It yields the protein CSARTGTDDEKLFF.

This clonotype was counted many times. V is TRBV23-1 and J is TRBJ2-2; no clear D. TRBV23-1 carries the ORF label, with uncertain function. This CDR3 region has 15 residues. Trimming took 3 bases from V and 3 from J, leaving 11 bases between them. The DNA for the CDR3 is TGCGCCAGCAGTCAGAGGAAGGAAGACACCGGGGAGCTGTTTTTT. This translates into CASSQRKEDTGELFF.

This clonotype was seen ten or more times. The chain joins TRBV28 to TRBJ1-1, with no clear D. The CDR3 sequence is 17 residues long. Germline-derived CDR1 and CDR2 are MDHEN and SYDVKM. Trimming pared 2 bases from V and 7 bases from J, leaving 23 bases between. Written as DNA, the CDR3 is TGTGCCAGCAGTTTAATACCGGGATGGTTTTCACGGGGTGAAGCTTTCTTT. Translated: CASSLIPGWFSRGEAFF.

CDR3 residues: CASRSTRQGGKMRWSSPLHF. The CDR3 DNA reads as TGTGCCAGCAGATCTACCAGGCAGGGGGGAAAGATGCGGTGGAGTTCACCCCTCCACTTT. The V call is TRBV4-2, the J call TRBJ1-6; 7 positions match TRBD1. From germline, CDR1 is LGHNA and CDR2 YNFKEQ. The J segment lost 9 bases and the V segment lost 6 bases, leaving 26 bases of the junction unmatched. The CDR3 spans 20 residues.

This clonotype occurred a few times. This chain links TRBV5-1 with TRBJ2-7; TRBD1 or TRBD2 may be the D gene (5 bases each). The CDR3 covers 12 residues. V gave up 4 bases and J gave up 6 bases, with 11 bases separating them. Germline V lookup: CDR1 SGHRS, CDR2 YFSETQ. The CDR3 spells CASSRDLLEQYF. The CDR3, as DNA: TGCGCCAGCAGCCGGGACCTCCTCGAGCAGTACTTC.

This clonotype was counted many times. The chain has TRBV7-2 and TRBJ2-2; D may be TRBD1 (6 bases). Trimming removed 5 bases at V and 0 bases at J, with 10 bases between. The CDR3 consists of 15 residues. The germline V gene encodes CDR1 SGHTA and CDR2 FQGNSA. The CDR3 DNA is TGTGCCAGCAGCCCTGGGGGCCCGAACACCGGGGAGCTGTTTTTT. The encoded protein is CASSPGGPNTGELFF.

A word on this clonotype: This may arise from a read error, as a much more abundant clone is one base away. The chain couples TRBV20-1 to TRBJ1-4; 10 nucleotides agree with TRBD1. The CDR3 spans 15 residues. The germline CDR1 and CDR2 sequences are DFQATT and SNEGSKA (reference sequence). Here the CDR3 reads CSAGRDRGRGEKLLF. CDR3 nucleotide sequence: TGCAGTGCTGGTCGGGACAGGGGTCGTGGTGAAAAACTGCTTTTT.

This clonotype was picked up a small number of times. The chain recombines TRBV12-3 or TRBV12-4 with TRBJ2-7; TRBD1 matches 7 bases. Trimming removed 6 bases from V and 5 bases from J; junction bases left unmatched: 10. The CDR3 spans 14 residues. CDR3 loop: CASSPHTGVDEQYF. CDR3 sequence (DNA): TGTGCCAGCAGCCCACATACAGGGGTTGACGAGCAGTACTTC.

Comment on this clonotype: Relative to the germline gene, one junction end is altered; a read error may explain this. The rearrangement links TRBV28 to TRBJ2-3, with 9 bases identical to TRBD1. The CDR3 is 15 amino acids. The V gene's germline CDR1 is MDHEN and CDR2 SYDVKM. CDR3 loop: CASSTGGSGTDTQFF. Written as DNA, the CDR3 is TGTGCCAGTAGTACAGGGGGCTCGGGCACAGATACGCAGTTTTTT.

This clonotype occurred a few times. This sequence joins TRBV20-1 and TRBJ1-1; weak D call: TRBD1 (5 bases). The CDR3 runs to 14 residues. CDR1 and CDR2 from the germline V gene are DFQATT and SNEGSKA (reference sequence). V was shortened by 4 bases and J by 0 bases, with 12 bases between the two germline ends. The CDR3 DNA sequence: TGCAGTGCTACCCTACAGGTCCTGAACACTGAAGCTTTCTTT. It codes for CSATLQVLNTEAFF.